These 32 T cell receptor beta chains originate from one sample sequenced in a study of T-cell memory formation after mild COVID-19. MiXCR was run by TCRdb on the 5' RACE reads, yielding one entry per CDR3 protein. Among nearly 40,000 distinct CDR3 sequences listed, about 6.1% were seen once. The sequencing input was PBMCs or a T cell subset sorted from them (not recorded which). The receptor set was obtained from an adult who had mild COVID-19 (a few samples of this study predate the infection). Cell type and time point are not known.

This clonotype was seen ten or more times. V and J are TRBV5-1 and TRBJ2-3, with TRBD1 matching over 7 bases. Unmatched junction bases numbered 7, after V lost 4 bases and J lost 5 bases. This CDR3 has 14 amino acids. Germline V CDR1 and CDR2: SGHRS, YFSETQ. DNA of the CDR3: TGCGCCAGCAGCACCGGGACAGACCTAGATACGCAGTATTTT. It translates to CASSTGTDLDTQYF.

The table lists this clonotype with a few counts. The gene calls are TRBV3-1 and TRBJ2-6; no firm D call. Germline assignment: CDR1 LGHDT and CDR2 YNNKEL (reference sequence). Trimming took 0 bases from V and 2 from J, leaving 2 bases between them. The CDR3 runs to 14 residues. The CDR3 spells CASSQDTGANVLTF. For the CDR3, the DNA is TGTGCCAGCAGCCAAGATACTGGGGCCAACGTCCTGACTTTC.

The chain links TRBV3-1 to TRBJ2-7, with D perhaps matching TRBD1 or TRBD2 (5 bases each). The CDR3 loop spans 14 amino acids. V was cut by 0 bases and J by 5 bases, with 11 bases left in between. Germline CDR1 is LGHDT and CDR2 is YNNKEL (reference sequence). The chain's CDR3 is CASSQDPGSHEQYF. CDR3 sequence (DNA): TGTGCCAGCAGCCAAGATCCAGGGAGTCACGAGCAGTACTTC.

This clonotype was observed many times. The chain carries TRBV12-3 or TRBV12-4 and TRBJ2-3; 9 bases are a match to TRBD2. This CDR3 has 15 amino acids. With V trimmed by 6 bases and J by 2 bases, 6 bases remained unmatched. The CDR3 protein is CASSRLAGNTDTQYF. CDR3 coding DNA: TGTGCCAGCAGCCGTCTAGCGGGGAACACAGATACGCAGTATTTT.

This CDR3 reads CASSLGRSSYEQYF. The CDR3, as DNA: TGTGCCAGCAGCTTAGGCCGGAGCTCCTACGAGCAGTACTTC. The rearrangement uses TRBV7-2 and TRBJ2-7; D remains unclear. V dropped 1 base and J dropped 0 bases, with 7 bases sitting between them. This CDR3 is built from 14 residues. Germline V gene data show CDR1 as SGHTA and CDR2 as FQGNSA. Supplemented by reference TRBV7-2 and TRBJ2-7, the full variable domain reads GAGVSQSPSNKVTEKGKDVELRCDPISGHTALYWYRQSLGQGLEFLIYFQGNSAPDKSGLPSDRFSAERTGGSVSTLTIQRTQQEDSAVYLCASSLGRSSYEQYFGPGTRLTVT.

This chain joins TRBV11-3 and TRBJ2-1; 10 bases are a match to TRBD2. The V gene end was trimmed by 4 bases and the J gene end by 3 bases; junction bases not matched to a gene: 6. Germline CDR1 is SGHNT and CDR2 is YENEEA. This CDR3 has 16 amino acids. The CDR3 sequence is CASSSASSGSYNEQFF. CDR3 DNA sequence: TGTGCCAGCAGCTCCGCTTCTAGCGGGAGCTACAATGAGCAGTTCTTC.

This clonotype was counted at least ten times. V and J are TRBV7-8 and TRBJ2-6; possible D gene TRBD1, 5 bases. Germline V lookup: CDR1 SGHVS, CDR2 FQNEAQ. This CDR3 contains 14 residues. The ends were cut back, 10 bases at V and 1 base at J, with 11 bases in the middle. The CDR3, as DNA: TGTGCCACCAATAACAGGTCTGGGGCCAACGTCCTGACTTTC. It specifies CATNNRSGANVLTF. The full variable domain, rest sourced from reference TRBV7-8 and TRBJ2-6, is GAGVSQSPRYKVAKRGQDVALRCDPISGHVSLFWYQQALGQGPEFLTYFQNEAQLDKSGLPSDRFFAERPEGSVSTLKIQRTQQEDSAVYLCATNNRSGANVLTFGAGSRLTVL.

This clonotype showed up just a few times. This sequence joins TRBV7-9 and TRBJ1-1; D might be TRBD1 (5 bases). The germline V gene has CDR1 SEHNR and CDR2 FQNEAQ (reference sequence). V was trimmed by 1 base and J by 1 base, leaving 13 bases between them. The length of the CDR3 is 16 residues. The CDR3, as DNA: TGTGCCAGCAGCTTAGGCGGAAGCAGGGCGAACACTGAAGCTTTCTTT. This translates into CASSLGGSRANTEAFF.

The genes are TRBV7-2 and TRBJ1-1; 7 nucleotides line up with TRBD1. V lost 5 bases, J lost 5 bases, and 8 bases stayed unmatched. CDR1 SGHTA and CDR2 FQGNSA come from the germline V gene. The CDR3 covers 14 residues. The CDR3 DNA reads TGTGCCAGCAGCCGCCGGGACAGAGGGACTGAAGCTTTCTTT. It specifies CASSRRDRGTEAFF.

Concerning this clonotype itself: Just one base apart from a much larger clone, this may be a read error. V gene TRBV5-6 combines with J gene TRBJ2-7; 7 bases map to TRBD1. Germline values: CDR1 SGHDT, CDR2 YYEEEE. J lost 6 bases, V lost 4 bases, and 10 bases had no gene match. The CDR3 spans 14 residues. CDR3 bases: TGTGCCAGCAGCCGCTACGGACAGGTCGGCGAGCAGTACTTC. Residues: CASSRYGQVGEQYF.

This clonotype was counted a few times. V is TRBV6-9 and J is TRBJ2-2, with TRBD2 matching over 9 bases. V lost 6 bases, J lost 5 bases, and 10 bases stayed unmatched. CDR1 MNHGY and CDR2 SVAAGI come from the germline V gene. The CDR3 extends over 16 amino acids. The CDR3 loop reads CASSPGAGGPTGELFF. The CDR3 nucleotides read TGTGCCAGCAGCCCGGGGGCGGGAGGGCCGACCGGGGAGCTGTTTTTT.

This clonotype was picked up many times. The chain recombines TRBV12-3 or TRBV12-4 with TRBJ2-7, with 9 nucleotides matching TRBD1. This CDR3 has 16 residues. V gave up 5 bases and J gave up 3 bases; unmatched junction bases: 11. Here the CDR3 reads CASSPAGTGFLYEQYF. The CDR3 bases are TGTGCCAGCAGTCCAGCCGGGACAGGGTTTCTCTACGAGCAGTACTTC.

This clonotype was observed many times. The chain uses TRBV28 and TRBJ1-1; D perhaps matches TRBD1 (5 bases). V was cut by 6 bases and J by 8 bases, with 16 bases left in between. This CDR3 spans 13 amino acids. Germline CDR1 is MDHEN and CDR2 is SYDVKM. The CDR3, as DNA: TGTGCCAGCAGAAAACACAGGCTGGCCGAAGCTTTCTTT. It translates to CASRKHRLAEAFF. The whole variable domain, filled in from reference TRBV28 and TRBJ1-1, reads DVKVTQSSRYLVKRTGEKVFLECVQDMDHENMFWYRQDPGLGLRLIYFSYDVKMKEKGDIPEGYSVSREKKERFSLILESASTNQTSMYLCASRKHRLAEAFFGQGTRLTVV.

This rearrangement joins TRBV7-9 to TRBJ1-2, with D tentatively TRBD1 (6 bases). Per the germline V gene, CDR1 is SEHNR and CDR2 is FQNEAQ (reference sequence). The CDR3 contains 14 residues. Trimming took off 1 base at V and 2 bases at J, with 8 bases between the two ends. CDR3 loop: CASSLGGTNYGYTF. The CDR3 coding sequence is TGTGCCAGCAGCTTAGGGGGGACAAACTATGGCTACACCTTC. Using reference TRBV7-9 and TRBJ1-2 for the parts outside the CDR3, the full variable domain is DTGVSQNPRHKITKRGQNVTFRCDPISEHNRLYWYRQTLGQGPEFLTYFQNEAQLEKSRLLSDRFSAERPKGSFSTLEIQRTEQGDSAMYLCASSLGGTNYGYTFGSGTRLTVV.

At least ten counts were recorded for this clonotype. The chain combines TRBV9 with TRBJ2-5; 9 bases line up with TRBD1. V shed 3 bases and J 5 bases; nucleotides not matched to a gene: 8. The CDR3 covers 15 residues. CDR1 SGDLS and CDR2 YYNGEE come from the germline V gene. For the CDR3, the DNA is TGTGCCAGCAGCGCCTCCGGGACAGGGCGGGAGACCCAGTACTTC. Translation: CASSASGTGRETQYF.

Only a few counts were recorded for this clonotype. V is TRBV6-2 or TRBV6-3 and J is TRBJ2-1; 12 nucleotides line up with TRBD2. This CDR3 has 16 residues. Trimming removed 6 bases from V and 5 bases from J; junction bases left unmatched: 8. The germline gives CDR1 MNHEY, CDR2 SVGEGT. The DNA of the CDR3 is TGTGCCAGCAGCCCAGGCGGACTAGCGGGAAACAATGAGCAGTTCTTC. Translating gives CASSPGGLAGNNEQFF.

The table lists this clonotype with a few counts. CDR3 residues: CASRNLAGGRNNEQFF. The CDR3 bases are TGTGCCAGCAGAAATTTAGCGGGAGGACGCAACAATGAGCAGTTCTTC. The chain combines TRBV7-2 with TRBJ2-1; 10 bases agree with TRBD2. The CDR3 has 16 amino acids. Trimming removed 6 bases from V and 5 bases from J; junction bases left unmatched: 10. Germline V gene lookup returns CDR1 SGHTA and CDR2 FQGNSA.

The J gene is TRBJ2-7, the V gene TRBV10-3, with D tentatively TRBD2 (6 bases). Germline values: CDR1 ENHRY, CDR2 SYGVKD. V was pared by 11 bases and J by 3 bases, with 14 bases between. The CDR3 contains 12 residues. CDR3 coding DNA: TGTGCCGTATCGGGACTTAGCTACGAGCAGTACTTC. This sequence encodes CAVSGLSYEQYF.

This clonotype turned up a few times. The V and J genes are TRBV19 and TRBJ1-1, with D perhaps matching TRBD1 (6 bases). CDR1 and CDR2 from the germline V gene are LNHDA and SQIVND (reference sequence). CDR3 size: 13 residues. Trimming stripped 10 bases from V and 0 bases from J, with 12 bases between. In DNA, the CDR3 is TGTGCCACCAGACAGGCCTTGAACACTGAAGCTTTCTTT. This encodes CATRQALNTEAFF.

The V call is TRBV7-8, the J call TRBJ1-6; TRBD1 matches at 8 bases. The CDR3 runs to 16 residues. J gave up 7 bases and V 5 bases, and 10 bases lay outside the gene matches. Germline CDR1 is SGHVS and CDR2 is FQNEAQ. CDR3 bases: TGTGCCAGCAGCCCCCAGGGGGACAGGCCAAATTCACCCCTCCACTTT. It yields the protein CASSPQGDRPNSPLHF.

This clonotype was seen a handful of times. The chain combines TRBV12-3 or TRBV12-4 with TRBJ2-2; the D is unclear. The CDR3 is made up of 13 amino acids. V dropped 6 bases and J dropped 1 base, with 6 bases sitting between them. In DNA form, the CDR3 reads TGTGCCAGCAGCGCAAGGAACACCGGGGAGCTGTTTTTT. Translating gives CASSARNTGELFF.

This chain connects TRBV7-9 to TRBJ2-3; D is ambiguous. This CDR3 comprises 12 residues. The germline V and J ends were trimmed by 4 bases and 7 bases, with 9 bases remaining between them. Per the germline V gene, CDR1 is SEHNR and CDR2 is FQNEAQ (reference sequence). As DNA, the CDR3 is TGTGCCAGCAGCTCTGTGTCAAATACGCAGTATTTT. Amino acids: CASSSVSNTQYF.

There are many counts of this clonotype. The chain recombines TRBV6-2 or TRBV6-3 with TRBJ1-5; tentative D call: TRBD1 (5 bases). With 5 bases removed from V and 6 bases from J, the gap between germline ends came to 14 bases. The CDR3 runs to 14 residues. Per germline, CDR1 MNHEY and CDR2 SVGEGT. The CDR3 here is CASSPQGPAQPQHF. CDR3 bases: TGTGCCAGCAGTCCGCAGGGTCCGGCTCAGCCCCAGCATTTT.

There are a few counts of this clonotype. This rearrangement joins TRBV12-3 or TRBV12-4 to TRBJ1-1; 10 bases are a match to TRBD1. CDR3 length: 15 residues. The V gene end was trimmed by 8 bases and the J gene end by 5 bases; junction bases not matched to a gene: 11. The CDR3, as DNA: TGTGCCAGCGGGACAGGGGACACGCCGGGAACTGAAGCTTTCTTT. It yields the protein CASGTGDTPGTEAFF.

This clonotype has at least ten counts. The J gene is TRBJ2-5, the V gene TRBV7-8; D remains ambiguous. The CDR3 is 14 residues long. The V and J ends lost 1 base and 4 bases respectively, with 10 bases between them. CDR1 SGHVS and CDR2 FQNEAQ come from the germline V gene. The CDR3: CASSLGVQLETQYF. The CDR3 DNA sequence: TGTGCCAGCAGCTTAGGTGTCCAGCTAGAGACCCAGTACTTC.

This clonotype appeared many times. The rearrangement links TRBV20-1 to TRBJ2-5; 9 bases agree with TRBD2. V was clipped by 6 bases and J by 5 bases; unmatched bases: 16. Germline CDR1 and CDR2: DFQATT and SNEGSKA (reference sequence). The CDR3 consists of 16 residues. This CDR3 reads CSAAGGSGSFSETQYF. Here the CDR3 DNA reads TGCAGTGCCGCCGGAGGTAGCGGGAGTTTTAGCGAGACCCAGTACTTC.

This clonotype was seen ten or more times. Here the CDR3 DNA reads TGTGCCAGCAGTTTCCAACAGGCGAGGACTGAAGCTTTCTTT. Its protein product is CASSFQQARTEAFF. The chain is built from TRBV12-3 or TRBV12-4 and TRBJ1-1, with D maybe TRBD1 (5 bases). Trimming removed 3 bases at V and 5 bases at J, with 13 bases between. CDR3 length: 14 amino acids.

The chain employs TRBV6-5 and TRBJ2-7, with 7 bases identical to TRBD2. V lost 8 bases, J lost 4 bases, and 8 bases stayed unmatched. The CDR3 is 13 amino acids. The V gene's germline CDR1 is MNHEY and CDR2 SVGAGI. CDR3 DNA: TGTGCCAGCTCGGCAGGGCGGGAGTACGAGCAGTACTTC. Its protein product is CASSAGREYEQYF.

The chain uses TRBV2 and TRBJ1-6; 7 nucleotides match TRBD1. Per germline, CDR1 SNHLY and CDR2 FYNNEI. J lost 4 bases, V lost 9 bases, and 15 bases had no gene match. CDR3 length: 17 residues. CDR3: CASKLSTQTGYNSPLHF. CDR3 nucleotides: TGTGCCAGTAAGCTCTCAACTCAGACAGGGTATAATTCACCCCTCCACTTT.

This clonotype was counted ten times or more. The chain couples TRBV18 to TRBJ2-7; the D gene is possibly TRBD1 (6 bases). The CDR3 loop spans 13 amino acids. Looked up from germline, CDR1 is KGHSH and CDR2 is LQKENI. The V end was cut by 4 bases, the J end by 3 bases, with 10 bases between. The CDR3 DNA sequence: TGTGCCAGCTCACTCCAGGACAGCTACGAGCAGTACTTC. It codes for CASSLQDSYEQYF.

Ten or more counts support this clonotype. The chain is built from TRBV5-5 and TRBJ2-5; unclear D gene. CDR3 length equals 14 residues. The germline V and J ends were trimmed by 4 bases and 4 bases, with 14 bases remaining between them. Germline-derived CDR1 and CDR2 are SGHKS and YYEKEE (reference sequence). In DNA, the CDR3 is TGTGCCAGCAGCGCCTCCTTTCGCGTAGAGACCCAGTACTTC. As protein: CASSASFRVETQYF.

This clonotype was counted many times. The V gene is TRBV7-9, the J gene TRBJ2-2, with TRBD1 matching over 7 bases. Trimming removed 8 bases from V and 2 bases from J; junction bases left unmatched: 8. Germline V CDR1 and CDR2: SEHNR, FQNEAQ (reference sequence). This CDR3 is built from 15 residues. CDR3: CASYEGAFNTGELFF. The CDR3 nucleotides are TGTGCCAGCTACGAGGGGGCCTTTAACACCGGGGAGCTGTTTTTT.